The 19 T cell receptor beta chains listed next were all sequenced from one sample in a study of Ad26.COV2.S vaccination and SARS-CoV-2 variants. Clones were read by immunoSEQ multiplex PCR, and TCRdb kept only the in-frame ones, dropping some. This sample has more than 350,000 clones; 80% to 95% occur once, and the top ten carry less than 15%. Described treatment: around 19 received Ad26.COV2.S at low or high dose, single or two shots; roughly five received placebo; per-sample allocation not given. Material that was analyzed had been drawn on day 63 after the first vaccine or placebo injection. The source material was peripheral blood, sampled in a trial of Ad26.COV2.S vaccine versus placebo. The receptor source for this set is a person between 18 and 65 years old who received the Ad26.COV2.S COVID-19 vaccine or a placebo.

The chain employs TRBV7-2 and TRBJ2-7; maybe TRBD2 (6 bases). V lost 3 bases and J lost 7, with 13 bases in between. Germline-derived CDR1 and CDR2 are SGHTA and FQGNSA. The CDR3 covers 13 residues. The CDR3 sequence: CASSFRPEGEQYF. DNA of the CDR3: TGTGCCAGCAGCTTCAGGCCGGAGGGAGAGCAGTACTTC.

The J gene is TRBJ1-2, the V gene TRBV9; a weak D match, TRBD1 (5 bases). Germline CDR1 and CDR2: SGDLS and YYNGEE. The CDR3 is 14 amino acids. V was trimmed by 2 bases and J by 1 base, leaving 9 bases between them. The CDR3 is CASSVAGHNYGYTF. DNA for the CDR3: TGTGCCAGCAGCGTGGCAGGGCATAACTATGGCTACACCTTC.

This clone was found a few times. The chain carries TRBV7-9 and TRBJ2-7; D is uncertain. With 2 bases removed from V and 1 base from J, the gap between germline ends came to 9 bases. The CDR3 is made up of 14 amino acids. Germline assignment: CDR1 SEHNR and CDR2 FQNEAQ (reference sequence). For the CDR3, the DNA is TGTGCCAGCAGCTTAAAGGCGGAGTCCTACGAGCAGTACTTC. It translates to CASSLKAESYEQYF.

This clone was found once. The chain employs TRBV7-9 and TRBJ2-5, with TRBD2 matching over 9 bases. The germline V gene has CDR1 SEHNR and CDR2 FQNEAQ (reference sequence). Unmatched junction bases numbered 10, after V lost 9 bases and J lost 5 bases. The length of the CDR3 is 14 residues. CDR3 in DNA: TGTGCCAGTCTCGTGGCGGGAGGGCCGGAGACCCAGTACTTC. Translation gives CASLVAGGPETQYF.

Here the CDR3 reads CASKLLDIEPTDTQYF. The CDR3 DNA follows: TGTGCCAGCAAACTTCTAGACATCGAACCCACAGATACGCAGTATTTT. The rearrangement links TRBV27 to TRBJ2-3; D is unclear. In germline, CDR1 is MNHEY, CDR2 SMNVEV (reference sequence). This CDR3 is 16 amino acids long. Trimming took 7 bases from V and 2 from J, leaving 19 bases between them.

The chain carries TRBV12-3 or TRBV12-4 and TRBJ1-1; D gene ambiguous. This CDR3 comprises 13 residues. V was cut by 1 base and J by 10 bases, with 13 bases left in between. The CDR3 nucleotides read TGTGCCAGCAGTTTAGAGGCCTCTATGGGAGCTTTCTTT. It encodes CASSLEASMGAFF.

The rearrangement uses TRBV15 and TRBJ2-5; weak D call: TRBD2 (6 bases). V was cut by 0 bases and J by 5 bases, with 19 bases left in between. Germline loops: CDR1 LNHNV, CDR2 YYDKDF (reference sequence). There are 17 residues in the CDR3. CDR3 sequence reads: CATSRDSGRLAYETQYF. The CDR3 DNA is TGTGCCACCAGCAGAGATTCCGGTCGGCTAGCGTACGAGACCCAGTACTTC.

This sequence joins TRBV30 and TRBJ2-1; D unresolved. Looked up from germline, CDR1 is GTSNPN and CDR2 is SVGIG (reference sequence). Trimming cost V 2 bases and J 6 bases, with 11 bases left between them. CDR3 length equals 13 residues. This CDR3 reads CAWSYHLGNEQFF. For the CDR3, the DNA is TGTGCCTGGAGTTACCACTTAGGCAATGAGCAGTTCTTC.

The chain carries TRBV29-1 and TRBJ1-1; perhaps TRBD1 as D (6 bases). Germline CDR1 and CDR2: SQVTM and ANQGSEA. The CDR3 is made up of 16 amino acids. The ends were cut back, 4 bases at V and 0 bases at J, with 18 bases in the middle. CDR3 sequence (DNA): TGCAGCGTTGGTGGAATGGGGGCCCCGGTGAACACTGAAGCTTTCTTT. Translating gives CSVGGMGAPVNTEAFF.

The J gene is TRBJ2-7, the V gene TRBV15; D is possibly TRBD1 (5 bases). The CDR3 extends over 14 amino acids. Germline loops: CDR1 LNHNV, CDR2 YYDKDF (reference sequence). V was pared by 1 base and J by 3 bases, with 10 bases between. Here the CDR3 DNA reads TGTGCCACCAGCAGAGCTTTAAGGGGCTACGAGCAGTACTTC. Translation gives CATSRALRGYEQYF. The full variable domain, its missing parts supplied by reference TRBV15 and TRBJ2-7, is DAMVIQNPRYQVTQFGKPVTLSCSQTLNHNVMYWYQQKSSQAPKLLFHYYDKDFNNEADTPDNFQSRRPNTSFCFLDIRSPGLGDTAMYLCATSRALRGYEQYFGPGTRLTVT.

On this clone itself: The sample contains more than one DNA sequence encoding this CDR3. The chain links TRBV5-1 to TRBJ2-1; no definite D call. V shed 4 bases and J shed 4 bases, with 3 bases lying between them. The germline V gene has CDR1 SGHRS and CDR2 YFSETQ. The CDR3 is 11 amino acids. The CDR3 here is CASSLYNEQFF. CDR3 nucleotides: TGCGCCAGCAGCCTTTACAATGAGCAGTTCTTC.

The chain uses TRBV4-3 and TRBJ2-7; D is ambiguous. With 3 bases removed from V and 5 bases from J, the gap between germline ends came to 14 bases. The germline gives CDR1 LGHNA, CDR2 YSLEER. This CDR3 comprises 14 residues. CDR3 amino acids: CASSQGSGVDEQYF. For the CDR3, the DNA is TGCGCCAGCAGCCAGGGATCGGGTGTCGACGAGCAGTACTTC.

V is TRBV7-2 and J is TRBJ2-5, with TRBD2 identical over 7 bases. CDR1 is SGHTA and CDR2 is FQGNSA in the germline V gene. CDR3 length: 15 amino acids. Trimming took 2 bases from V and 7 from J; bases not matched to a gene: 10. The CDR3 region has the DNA TGTGCCAGCAGCTTACGGATGGTGAGGGAGGGGACCCAGTACTTC. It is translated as CASSLRMVREGTQYF.

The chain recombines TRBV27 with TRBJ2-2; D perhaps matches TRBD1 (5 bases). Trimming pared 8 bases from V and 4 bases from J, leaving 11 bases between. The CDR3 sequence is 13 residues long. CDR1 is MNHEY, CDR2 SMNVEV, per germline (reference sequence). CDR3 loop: CASANRGTGELFF. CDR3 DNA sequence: TGTGCCAGCGCCAATAGGGGCACCGGGGAGCTGTTTTTT.

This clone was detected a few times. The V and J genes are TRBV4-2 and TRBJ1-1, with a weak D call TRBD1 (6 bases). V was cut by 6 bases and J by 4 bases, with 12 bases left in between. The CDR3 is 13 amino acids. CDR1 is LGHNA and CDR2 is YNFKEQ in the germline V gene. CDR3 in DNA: TGTGCCAGCAGTACGACAGGTCTCACTGAAGCTTTCTTT. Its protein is CASSTTGLTEAFF.

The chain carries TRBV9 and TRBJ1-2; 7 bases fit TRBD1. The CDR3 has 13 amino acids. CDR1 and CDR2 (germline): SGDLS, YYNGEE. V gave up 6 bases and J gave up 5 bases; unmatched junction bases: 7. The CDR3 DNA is TGTGCCAGCACTACGGGACAGCGTTATGGCTACACCTTC. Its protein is CASTTGQRYGYTF.

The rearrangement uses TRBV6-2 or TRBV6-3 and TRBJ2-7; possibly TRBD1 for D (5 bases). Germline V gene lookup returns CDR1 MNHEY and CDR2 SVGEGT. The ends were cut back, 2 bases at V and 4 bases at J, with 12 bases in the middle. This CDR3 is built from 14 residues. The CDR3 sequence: CASSYGQGHYEQYF. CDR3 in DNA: TGTGCCAGCAGTTACGGGCAGGGTCATTACGAGCAGTACTTC.

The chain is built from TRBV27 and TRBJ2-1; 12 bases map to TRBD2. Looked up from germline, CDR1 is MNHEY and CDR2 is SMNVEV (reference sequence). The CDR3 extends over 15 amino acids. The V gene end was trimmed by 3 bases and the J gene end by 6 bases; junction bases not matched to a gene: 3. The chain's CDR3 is CASSLRLAGVNEQFF. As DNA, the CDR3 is TGTGCCAGCAGTTTGCGACTAGCGGGAGTCAATGAGCAGTTCTTC.

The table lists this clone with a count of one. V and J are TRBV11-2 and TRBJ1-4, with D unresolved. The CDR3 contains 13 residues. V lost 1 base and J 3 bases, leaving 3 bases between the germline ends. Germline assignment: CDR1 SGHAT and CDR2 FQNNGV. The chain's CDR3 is CASSLVANEKLFF. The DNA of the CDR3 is TGTGCCAGCAGCTTAGTAGCTAATGAAAAACTGTTTTTT.